One T cell receptor beta chain is described in this entry. Its target is unknown. Included in the TCR beta cDNA libraries were unique molecular identifiers. In TCRdb, the PCR reads were re-called with MiXCR into one record per CDR3 protein. The table includes about 540,000 distinct CDR3 sequences, 34% detected once. This record belongs to a study of post-analysis software for immune sequencing data. Study-level findings and limits: About five TRBV segments, including TRBV5-6, TRBV5-1 and TRBV20-1, were more frequent in patients than controls.

From germline, CDR1 is SGHVS and CDR2 FQNEAQ. This CDR3 is built from 17 residues. Trimming removed 1 base at V and 0 bases at J, with 10 bases between. The V and J genes are TRBV7-8 and TRBJ2-6; D possibly corresponds to TRBD1 (5 bases). The material sequenced was blood. The TCR comes from a girl younger than 18 with multiple sclerosis. CDR3 coding DNA: TGTGCCAGCAGCTTAGAGGCAGGGCACTCTGGGGCCAACGTCCTGACTTTC. Protein sequence: CASSLEAGHSGANVLTF.